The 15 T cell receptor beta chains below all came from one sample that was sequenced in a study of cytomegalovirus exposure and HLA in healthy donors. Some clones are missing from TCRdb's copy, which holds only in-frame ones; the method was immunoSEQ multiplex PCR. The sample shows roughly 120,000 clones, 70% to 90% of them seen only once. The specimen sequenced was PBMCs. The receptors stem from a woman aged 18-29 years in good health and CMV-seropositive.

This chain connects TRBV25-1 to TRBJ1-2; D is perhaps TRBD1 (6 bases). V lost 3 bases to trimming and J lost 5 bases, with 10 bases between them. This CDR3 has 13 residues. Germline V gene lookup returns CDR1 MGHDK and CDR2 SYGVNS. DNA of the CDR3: TGTGCCAGCAGTGAGGGCAGGGGATATGGCTACACCTTC. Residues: CASSEGRGYGYTF.

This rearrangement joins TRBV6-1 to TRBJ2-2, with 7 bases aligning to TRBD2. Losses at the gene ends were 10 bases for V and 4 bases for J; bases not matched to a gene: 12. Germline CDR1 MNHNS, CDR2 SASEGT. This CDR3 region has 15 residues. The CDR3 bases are TGTGCCACCCACGAAGGCGGGGGTGGCACCGGGGAGCTGTTTTTT. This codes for CATHEGGGGTGELFF.

This CDR3 reads CASSHEVGGLTDTQYF. DNA of the CDR3: TGTGCCAGCAGCCATGAGGTGGGAGGCTTGACAGATACGCAGTATTTT. The chain combines TRBV13 with TRBJ2-3, with D possibly TRBD2 on 6 matching bases. This CDR3 is 16 amino acids long. Per germline, CDR1 PRHDT and CDR2 FYEKMQ (reference sequence). V was pared by 5 bases and J by 3 bases, with 18 bases between. Looking up the rest from reference TRBV13 and TRBJ2-3 gives the full variable domain: AAGVIQSPRHLIKEKRETATLKCYPIPRHDTVYWYQQGPGQDPQFLISFYEKMQSDKGSIPDRFSAQQFSDYHSELNMSSLELGDSALYFCASSHEVGGLTDTQYFGPGTRLTVL.

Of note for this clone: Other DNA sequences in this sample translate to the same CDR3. The CDR3 region is CASSGGQGYGYTF. The CDR3 DNA is TGTGCCAGCAGTGGCGGCCAGGGTTATGGCTACACCTTC. V usage is TRBV2 and J usage is TRBJ1-2, with D maybe TRBD1 (5 bases). The length of the CDR3 is 13 residues. Germline CDR1 and CDR2: SNHLY and FYNNEI. The V end was cut by 4 bases, the J end by 5 bases, with 11 bases between. The whole variable domain, remainder taken from reference TRBV2 and TRBJ1-2, is EPEVTQTPSHQVTQMGQEVILRCVPISNHLYFYWYRQILGQKVEFLVSFYNNEISEKSEIFDDQFSVERPDGSNFTLKIRSTKLEDSAMYFCASSGGQGYGYTFGSGTRLTVV.

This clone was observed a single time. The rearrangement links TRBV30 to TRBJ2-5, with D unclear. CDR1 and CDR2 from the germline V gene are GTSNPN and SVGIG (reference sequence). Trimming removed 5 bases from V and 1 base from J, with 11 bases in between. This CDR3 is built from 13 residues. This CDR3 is CAWDNKGQETQYF. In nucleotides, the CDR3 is TGTGCCTGGGACAACAAAGGCCAAGAGACCCAGTACTTC.

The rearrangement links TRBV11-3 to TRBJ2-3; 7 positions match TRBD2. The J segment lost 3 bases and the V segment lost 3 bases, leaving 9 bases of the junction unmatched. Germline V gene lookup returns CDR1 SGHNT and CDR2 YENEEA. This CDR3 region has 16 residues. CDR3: CASSFAGDGLTDTQYF. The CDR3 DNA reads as TGTGCCAGCAGCTTCGCGGGAGACGGGCTAACAGATACGCAGTATTTT.

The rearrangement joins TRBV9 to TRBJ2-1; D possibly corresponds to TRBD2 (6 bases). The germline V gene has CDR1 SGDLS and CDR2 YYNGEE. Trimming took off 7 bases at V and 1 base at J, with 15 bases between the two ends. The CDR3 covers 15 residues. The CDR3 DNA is TGTGCCAGCGCGTGGGACGGGACTTCCTACAATGAGCAGTTCTTC. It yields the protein CASAWDGTSYNEQFF.

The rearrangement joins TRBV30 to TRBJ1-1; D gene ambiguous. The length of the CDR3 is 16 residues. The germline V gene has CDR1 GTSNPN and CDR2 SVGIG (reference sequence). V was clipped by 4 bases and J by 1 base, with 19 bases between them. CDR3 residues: CAWILGVTSGNTEAFF. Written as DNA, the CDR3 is TGTGCCTGGATCCTCGGAGTGACCAGCGGGAACACTGAAGCTTTCTTT.

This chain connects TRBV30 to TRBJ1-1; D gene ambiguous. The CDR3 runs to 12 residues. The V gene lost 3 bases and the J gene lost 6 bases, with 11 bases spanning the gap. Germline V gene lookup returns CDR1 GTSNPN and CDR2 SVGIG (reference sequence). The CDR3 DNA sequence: TGTGCCTGGAGGACTTTGTCCGCTGAAGCTTTCTTT. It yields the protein CAWRTLSAEAFF.

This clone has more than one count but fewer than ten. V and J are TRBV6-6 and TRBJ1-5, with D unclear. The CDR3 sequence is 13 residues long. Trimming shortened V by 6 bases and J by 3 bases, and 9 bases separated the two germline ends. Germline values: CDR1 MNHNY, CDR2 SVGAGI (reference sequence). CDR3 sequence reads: CASSDRDNQPQHF. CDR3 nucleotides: TGTGCCAGCAGCGATCGGGACAATCAGCCCCAGCATTTT.

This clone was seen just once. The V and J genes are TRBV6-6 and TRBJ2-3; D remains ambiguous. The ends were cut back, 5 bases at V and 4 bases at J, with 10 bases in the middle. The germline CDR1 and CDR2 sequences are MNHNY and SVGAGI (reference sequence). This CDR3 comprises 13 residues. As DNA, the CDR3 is TGTGCCAGCAGTGGGCGAAGCCCAGATACGCAGTATTTT. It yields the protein CASSGRSPDTQYF.

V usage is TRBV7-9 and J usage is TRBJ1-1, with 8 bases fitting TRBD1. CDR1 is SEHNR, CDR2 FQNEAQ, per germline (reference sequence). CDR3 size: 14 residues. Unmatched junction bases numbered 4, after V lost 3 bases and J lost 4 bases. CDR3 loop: CASSFQGAGTEAFF. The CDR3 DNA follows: TGTGCCAGCAGCTTTCAGGGGGCCGGCACTGAAGCTTTCTTT.

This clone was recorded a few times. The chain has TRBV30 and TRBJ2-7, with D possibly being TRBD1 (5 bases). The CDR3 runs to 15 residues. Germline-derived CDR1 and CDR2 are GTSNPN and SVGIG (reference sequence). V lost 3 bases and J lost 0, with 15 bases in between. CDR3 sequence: CAWSPRPGLSYEQYF. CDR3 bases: TGTGCCTGGAGCCCACGGCCAGGGCTCTCCTACGAGCAGTACTTC. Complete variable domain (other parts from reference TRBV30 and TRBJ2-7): SQTIHQWPATLVQPVGSPLSLECTVEGTSNPNLYWYRQAAGRGLQLLFYSVGIGQISSEVPQNLSASRPQDRQFILSSKKLLLSDSGFYLCAWSPRPGLSYEQYFGPGTRLTVT.

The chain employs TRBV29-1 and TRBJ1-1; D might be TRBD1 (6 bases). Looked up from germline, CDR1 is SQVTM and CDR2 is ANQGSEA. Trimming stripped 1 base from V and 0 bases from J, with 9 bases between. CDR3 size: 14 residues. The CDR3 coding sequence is TGCAGCGTTGAAGTACAGGGCGTGAACACTGAAGCTTTCTTT. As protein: CSVEVQGVNTEAFF.

In DNA form, the CDR3 reads TGCGCCAGCAGCTTGGAAGGGGGCTCTTTTGGCGAGCAGTACTTC. Protein product: CASSLEGGSFGEQYF. V gene TRBV5-1 combines with J gene TRBJ2-7; 7 bases agree with TRBD1. V gave up 0 bases and J gave up 6 bases; unmatched junction bases: 9. Looked up from germline, CDR1 is SGHRS and CDR2 is YFSETQ. This CDR3 region has 15 residues.